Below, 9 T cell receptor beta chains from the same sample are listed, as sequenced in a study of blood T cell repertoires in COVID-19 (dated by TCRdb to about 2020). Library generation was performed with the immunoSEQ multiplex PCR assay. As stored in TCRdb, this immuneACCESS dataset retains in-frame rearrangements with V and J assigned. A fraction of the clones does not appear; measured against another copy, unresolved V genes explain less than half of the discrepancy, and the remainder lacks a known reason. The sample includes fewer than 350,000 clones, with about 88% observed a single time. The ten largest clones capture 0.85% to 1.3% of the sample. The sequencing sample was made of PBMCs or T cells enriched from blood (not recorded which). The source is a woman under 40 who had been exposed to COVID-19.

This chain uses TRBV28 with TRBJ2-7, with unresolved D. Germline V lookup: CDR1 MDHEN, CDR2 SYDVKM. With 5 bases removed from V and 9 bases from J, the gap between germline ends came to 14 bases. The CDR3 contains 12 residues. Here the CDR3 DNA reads TGTGCCAGCAGTGAGATCTCATTTGGGCAGTACTTC. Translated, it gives CASSEISFGQYF. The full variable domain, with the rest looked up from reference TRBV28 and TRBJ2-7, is DVKVTQSSRYLVKRTGEKVFLECVQDMDHENMFWYRQDPGLGLRLIYFSYDVKMKEKGDIPEGYSVSREKKERFSLILESASTNQTSMYLCASSEISFGQYFGPGTRLTVT.

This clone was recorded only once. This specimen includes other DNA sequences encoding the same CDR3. The CDR3 coding sequence is TGTGCCAGCAGCGTGACTAGCGGATACACAGATACGCAGTATTTT. Protein sequence: CASSVTSGYTDTQYF. V gene TRBV9 combines with J gene TRBJ2-3; TRBD2 agrees at 9 bases. The germline CDR1 and CDR2 sequences are SGDLS and YYNGEE. V was clipped by 2 bases and J by 2 bases; unmatched bases: 3. The CDR3 spans 15 residues.

CDR3 DNA: TGTGCCTGGATTACCGGGACAACTAATTCACCCCTCCACTTT. Amino acid sequence: CAWITGTTNSPLHF. The rearrangement links TRBV30 to TRBJ1-6, with D possibly matching TRBD1 (6 bases). The germline V gene has CDR1 GTSNPN and CDR2 SVGIG (reference sequence). Trimming left V 4 bases short and J 6 bases short, with 13 bases between. The CDR3 sequence is 14 residues long.

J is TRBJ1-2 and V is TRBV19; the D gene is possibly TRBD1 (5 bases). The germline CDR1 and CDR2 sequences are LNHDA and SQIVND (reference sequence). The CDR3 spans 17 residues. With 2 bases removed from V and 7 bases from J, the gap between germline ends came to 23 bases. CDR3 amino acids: CASSIIGGGDIPGGYTF. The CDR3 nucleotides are TGTGCCAGTAGTATAATAGGCGGGGGGGATATTCCTGGTGGCTACACCTTC.

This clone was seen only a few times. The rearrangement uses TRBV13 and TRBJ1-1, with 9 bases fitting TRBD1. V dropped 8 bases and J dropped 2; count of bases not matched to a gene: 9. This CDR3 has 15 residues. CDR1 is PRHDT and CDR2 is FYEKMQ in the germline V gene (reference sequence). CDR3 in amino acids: CASRRGTGINTEAFF. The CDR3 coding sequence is TGTGCCAGCCGGAGGGGGACAGGGATAAACACTGAAGCTTTCTTT.

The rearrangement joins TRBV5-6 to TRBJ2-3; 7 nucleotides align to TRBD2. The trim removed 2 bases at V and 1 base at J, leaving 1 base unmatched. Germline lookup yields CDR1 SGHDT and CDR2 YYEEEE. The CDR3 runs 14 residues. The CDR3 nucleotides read TGTGCCAGCAGCTTAGCGGGACGCACAGATACGCAGTATTTT. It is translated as CASSLAGRTDTQYF.

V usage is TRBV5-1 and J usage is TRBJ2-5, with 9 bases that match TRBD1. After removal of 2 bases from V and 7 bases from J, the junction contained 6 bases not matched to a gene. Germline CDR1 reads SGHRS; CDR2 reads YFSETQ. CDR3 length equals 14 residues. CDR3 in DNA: TGCGCCAGCAGCTTAGGGGACAGGGAAGGGACCCAGTACTTC. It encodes CASSLGDREGTQYF. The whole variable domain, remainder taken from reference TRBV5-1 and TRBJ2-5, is KAGVTQTPRYLIKTRGQQVTLSCSPISGHRSVSWYQQTPGQGLQFLFEYFSETQRNKGNFPGRFSGRQFSNSRSEMNVSTLELGDSALYLCASSLGDREGTQYFGPGTRLLVL.

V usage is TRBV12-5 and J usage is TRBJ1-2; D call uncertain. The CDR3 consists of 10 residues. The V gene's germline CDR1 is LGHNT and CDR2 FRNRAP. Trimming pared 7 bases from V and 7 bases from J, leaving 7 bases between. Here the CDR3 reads CASASRGYTF. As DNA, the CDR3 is TGTGCTAGTGCTTCCCGTGGCTACACCTTC.

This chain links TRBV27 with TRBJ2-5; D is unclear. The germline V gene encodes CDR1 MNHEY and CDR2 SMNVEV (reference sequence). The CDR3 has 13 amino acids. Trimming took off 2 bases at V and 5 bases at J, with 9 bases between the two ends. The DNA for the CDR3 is TGTGCCAGCAGTTTAGGAGTTAGGGAGACCCAGTACTTC. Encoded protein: CASSLGVRETQYF.